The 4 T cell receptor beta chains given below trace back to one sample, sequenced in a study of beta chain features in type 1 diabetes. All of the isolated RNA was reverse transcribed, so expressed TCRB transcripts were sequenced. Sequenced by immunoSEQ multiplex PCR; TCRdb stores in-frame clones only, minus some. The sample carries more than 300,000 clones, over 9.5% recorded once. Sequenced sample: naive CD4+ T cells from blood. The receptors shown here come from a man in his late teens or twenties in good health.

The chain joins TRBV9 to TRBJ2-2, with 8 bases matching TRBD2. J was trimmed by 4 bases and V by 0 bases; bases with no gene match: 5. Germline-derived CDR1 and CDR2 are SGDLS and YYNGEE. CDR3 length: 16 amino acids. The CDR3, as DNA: TGTGCCAGCAGCGTAGGGGTAGCGGGGACCACCGGGGAGCTGTTTTTT. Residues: CASSVGVAGTTGELFF.

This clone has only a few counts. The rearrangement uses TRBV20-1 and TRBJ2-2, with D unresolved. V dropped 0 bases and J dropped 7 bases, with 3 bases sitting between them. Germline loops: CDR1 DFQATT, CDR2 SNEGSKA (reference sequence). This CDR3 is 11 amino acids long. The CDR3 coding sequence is TGCAGTGCTAGAGATTACGGGGAGCTGTTTTTT. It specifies CSARDYGELFF.

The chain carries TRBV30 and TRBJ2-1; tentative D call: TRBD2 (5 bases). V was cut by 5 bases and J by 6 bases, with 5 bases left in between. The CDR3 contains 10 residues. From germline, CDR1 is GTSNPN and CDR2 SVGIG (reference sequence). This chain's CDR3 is CAWGLNEQFF. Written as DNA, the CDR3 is TGTGCCTGGGGACTCAATGAGCAGTTCTTC.

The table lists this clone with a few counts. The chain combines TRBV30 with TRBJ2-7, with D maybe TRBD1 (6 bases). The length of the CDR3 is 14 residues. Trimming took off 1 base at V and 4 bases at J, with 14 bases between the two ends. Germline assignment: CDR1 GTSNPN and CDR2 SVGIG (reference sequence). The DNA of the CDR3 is TGTGCCTGGAGTGCACTGGACAGTATATACGAGCAGTACTTC. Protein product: CAWSALDSIYEQYF.